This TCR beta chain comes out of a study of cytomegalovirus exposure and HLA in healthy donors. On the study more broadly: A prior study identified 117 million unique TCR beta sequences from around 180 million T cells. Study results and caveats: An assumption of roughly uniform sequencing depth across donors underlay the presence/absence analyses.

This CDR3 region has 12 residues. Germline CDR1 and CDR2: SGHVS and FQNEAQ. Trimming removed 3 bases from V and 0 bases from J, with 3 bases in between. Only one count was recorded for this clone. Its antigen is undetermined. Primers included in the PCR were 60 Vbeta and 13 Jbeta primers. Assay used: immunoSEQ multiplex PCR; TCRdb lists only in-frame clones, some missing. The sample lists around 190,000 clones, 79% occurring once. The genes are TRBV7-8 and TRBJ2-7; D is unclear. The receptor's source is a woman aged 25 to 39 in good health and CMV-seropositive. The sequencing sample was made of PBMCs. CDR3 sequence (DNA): TGTGCCAGCAGCTTCTTCTCCTACGAGCAGTACTTC. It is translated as CASSFFSYEQYF.